These T cell receptor beta chains were read from a single sample in a study of T cell changes during pregnancy in multiple sclerosis. Generated by immunoSEQ multiplex PCR, the TCRdb table keeps only in-frame clones and is missing some. This table holds 100,000 or so clones, about 89% found once. The source material was peripheral blood, sampled after pregnancy. These receptors were obtained from a female donor with multiple sclerosis, enrolled in a pregnancy study. CDR3s leave out the opening cysteine and the closing phenylalanine or tryptophan.

TRBJ2-3,TRBV7-8,ASSITSGGAGTQY
TRBJ2-1,TRBV11-2,ASSPSGGRSLMKDNEQF
TRBJ1-5,TRBV5-6,ASSPQKIRDSPNQPQH
TRBJ1-5,TRBV11-3,ASSFGGIRQPQH
TRBJ1-1,TRBV7-9,ASSLSGVLMNTEAF
TRBJ2-7,TRBV5-6,ASQLADLSYEQY
TRBJ1-5,TRBV6-6,ASSQDSRNQPQH
TRBJ1-5,TRBV5-1,ASSLDGGNQPQH
TRBJ1-3,TRBV19,ASSQTETYSGNTIY
TRBJ1-1,TRBV7-3,ASSLYRGDTEAF
TRBJ2-4,TRBV15,ATSRDPAGQGANIQY
TRBJ1-2,TRBV30,ARDRGYGYT
TRBJ2-1,TRBV6-5,ASSVAGGPNEQF
TRBJ2-7,TRBV7-8,ASSLGDNYEQY
TRBJ2-2,TRBV7-9,ASSSGPNTGELF
TRBJ1-6,TRBV18,ASSQTGDPFNSPLH
TRBJ1-2,TRBV5-4,ASSLGDFYGYT
TRBJ2-2,TRBV9,ASSPPGTGGHGELF
TRBJ2-1,TRBV7-9,ASSAGQYYNEQF
TRBJ2-7,TRBV19,ARRVRSGARVPYEQY
TRBJ2-7,TRBV2,ATKSDSYEQY
TRBJ1-2,TRBV29-1,SVDRITGERNYGYT
TRBJ1-1,TRBV27,ASSLPGGGNTEAF
TRBJ2-1,TRBV7-2,ASSLEPAGYLNEQF